This record covers a single TCR beta chain. This entry belongs to a study of blood T cell repertoires in COVID-19. About the research overall: Samples of COVID-19 (acute and convalescent) were obtained from the United States, Italy and Spain. From T cells, B-cell-depleted T cells, or PBMCs came the material, which was cDNA or gDNA.

The germline V gene has CDR1 MRHNA and CDR2 SNTAGT. The trim removed 6 bases at V and 8 bases at J, leaving 14 bases unmatched. The CDR3 is 15 residues long. Original methodology: For nucleated cells, counts were estimated from reference gene primer amplification. The table came from immunoSEQ multiplex PCR; TCRdb's copy has only in-frame clones and leaves some out. D and trimming come from the DNA, and the V and J calls and clone size come from that table. The table has 250,000 to 300,000 clones, roughly 80% seen once. This TCR derives from a man in his sixties who had recovered from COVID-19. The sample taken for sequencing was peripheral blood. The V and J genes are TRBV6-4 and TRBJ1-2; 8 bases are shared with TRBD1. The CDR3 sequence is CASRRSQDRAHGYTF. CDR3 coding DNA: TGTGCCAGCAGGCGGAGCCAGGACAGGGCTCACGGCTACACCTTC.